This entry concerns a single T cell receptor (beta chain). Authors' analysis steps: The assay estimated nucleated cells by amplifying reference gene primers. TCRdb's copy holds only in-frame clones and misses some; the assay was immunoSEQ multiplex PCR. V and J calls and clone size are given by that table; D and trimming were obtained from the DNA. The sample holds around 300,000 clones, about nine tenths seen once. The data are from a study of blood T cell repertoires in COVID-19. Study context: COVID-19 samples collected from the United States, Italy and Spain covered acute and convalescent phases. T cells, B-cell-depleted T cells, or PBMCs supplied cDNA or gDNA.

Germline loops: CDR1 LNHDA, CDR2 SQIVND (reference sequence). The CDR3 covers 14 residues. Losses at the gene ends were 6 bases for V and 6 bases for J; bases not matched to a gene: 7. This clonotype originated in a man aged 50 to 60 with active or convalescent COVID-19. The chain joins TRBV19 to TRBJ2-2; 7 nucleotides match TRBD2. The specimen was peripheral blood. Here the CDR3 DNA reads TGTGCCAGTAGAAGCGGCGGGAGTTCCGGGGAGCTGTTTTTT. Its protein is CASRSGGSSGELFF.